This section outlines one T cell receptor (beta chain) sequence together with its context. Its antigen is not known. Stem-like memory CD8+ T cells (TSTEM) showed a CCR7+ PD-1- TIGIT- phenotype. The authors enriched total CD8+ T cells by negative magnetic separation. The sample is drawn from a study of human CD8 memory T cell subsets. The CDR3 extends over 14 amino acids. Germline V gives CDR1 SGHRS, CDR2 YFSETQ. General observations from the study: From the Chao1 estimates, stem-like memory T cells appeared to be more diverse than precursor exhausted T cells. Stem-like memory and precursor exhausted T cells were similarly highly diverse; effector memory cells were not.

Researchers made TCR beta libraries via UMI-labeled 5' RACE. No DNA is given; TCRdb re-called the 5' RACE reads and lists each CDR3 protein once. The sample holds 5,500 to 8,500 distinct CDR3 sequences. Material: CD8+ stem-like memory T cells (TSCM and TCM) sorted from PBMCs. Subset given: stem-like memory CD8 T cells (TSTEM), CCR7+ PD-1- TIGIT-. V is TRBV5-1 and J is TRBJ2-7; with no DNA, the TCRdb D assignment of TRBD2 cannot be verified. The clonotype comes from a human donor in good health. CDR3 sequence: CASSFGRDTYEQYF.